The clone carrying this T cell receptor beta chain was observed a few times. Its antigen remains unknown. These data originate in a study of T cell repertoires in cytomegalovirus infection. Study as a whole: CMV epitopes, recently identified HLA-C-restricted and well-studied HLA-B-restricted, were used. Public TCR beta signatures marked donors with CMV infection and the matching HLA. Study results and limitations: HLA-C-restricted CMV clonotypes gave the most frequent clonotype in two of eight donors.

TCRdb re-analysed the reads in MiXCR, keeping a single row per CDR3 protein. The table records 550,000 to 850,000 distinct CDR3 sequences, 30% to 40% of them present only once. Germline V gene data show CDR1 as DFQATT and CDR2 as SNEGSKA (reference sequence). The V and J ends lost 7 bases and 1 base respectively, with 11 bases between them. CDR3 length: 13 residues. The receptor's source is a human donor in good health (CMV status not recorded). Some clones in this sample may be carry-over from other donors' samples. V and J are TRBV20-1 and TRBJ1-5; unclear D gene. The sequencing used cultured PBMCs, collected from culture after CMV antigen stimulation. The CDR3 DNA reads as TGCAGTGTTCCGGATCAGAGCAATCAGCCCCAGCATTTT. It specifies CSVPDQSNQPQHF.